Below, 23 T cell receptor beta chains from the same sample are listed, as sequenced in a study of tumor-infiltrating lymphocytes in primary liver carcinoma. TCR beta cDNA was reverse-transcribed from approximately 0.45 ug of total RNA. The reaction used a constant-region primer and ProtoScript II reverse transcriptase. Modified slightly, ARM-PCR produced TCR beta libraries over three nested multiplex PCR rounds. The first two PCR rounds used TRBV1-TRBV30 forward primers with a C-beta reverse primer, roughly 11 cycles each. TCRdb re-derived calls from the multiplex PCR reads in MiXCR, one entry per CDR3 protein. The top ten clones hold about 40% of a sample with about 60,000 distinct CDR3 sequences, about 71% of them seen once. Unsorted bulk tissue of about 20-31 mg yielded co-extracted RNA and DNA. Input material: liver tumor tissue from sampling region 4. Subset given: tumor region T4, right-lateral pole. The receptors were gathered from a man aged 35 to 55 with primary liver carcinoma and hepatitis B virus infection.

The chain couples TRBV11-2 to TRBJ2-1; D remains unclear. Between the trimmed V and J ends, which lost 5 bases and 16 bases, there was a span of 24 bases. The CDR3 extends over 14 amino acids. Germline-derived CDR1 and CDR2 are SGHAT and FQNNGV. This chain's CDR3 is CASSIYRLVSGHFF. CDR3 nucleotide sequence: TGTGCCAGCAGCATATACCGGCTAGTGAGTGGGCACTTCTTC. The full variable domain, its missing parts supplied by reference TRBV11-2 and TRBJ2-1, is EAGVAQSPRYKIIEKRQSVAFWCNPISGHATLYWYQQILGQGPKLLIQFQNNGVVDDSQLPKDRFSAERLKGVDSTLKIQPAKLEDSAVYLCASSIYRLVSGHFFGPGTRLTVL.

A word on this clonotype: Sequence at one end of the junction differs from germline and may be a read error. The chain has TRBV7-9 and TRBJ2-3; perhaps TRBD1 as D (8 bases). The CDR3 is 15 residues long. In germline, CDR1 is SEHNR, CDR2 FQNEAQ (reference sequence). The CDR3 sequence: CTSSGTGGGEDTQYF. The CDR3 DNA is TGTACCAGCAGCGGGACAGGAGGCGGCGAGGATACGCAGTATTTT.

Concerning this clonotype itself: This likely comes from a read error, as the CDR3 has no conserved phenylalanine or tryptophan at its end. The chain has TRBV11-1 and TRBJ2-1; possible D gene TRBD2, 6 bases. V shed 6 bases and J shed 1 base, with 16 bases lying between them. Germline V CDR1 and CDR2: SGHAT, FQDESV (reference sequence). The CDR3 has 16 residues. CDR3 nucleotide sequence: TGTGCCAGCAGTATCGGGGGACTCCGATCCTACAATGAGCAGTTCTCC. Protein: CASSIGGLRSYNEQFS.

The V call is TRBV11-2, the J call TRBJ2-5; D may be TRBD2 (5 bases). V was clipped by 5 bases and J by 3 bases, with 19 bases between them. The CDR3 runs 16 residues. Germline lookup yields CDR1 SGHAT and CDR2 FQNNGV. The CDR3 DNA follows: TGTGCCAGCAGCCAGACTCCAGGTGACGGGAAAGAGACCCAGTACTTC. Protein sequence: CASSQTPGDGKETQYF.

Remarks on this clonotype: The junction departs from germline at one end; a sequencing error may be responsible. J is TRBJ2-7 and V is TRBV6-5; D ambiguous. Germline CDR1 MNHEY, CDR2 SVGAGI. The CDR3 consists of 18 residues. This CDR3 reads CASSYKGPATSLPYEEYF. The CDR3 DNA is TGTGCCAGCAGTTACAAGGGCCCTGCCACTTCGTTACCTTACGAGGAGTACTTC.

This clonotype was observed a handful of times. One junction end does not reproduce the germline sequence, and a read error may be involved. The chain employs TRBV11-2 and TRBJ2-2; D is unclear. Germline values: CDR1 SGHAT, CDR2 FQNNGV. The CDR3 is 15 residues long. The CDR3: CARSFAGSNTGELFF. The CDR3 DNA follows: TGTGCCAGGAGCTTTGCTGGATCCAACACCGGGGAGCTGTTTTTT.

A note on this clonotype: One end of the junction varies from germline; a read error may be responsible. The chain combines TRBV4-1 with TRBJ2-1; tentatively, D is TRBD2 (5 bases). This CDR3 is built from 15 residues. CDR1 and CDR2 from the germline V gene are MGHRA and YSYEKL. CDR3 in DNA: TGCACCAGCGGCCCGCTCGGTAAAAACAACAATGAGCAGTTCTTC. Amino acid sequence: CTSGPLGKNNNEQFF.

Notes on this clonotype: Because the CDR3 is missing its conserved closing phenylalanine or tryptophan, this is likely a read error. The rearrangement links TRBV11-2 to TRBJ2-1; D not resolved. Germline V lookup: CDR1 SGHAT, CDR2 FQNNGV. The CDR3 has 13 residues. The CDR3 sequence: CTSSSELYNEQFS. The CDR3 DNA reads TGTACCAGCAGCTCAGAATTATACAATGAGCAGTTCTCC.

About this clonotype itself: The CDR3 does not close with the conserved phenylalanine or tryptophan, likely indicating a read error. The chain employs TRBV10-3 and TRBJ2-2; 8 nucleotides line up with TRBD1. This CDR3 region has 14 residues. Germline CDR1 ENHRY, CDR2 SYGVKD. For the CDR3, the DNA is TGTGCCATCAGCCGGGACAGGAGGACCGGGAAGCTGTTTCTT. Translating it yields CAISRDRRTGKLFL.

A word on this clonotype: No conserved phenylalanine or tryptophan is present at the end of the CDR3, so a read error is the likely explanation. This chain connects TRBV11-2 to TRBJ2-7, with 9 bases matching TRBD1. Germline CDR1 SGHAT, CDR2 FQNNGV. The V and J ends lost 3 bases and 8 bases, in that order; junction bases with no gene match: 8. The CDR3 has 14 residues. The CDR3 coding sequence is TGTGCCAGCAGCTTTGAACAGGGGGCTTACAAGCAGTACTCC. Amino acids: CASSFEQGAYKQYS.

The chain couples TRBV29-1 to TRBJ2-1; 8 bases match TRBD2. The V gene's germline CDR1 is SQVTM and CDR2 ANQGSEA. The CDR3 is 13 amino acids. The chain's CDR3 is CNLPGLGNNEQFF. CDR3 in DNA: TGCAACTTACCGGGACTAGGAAACAATGAGCAGTTCTTC.

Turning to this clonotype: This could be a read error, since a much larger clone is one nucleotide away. DNA of the CDR3: TGTGCCAGCTGCCACACAGATACGCAGTATTTT. Translated, it gives CASCHTDTQYF. V is TRBV6-1 and J is TRBJ2-3; D remains ambiguous. The CDR3 sequence is 11 residues long. Germline values: CDR1 MNHNS, CDR2 SASEGT. V was clipped by 8 bases and J by 2 bases, with 5 bases between them.

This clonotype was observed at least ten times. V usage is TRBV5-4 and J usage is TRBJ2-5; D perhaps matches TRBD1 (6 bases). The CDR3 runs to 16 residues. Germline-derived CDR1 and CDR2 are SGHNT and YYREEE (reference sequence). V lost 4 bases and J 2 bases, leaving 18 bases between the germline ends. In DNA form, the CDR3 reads TGTGCCAGCAGCCCCGCAACGAGAGGGGGACAAGAGACCCAGTACTTC. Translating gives CASSPATRGGQETQYF.

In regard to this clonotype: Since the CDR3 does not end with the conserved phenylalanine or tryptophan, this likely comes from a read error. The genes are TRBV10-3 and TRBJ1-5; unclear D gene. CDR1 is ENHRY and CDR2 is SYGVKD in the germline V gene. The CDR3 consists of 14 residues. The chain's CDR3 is CAVSGYEGDQPQHS. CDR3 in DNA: TGTGCCGTCAGTGGGTATGAGGGCGATCAGCCCCAGCATTCT.

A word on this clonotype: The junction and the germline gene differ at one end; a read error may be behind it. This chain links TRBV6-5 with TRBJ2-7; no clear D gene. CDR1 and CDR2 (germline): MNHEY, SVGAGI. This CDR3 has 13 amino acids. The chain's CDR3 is CASPGSAYYEQHF. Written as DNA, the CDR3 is TGTGCCAGCCCTGGGTCGGCATACTACGAGCAGCACTTC.

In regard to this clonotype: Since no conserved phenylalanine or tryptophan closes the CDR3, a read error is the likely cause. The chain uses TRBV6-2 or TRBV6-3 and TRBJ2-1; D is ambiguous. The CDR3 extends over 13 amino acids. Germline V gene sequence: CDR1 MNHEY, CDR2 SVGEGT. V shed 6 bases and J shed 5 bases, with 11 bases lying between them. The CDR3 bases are TGTGCCAGCAGGTACAGAGTGAACAATGAGCAGTTCTAC. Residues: CASRYRVNNEQFY.

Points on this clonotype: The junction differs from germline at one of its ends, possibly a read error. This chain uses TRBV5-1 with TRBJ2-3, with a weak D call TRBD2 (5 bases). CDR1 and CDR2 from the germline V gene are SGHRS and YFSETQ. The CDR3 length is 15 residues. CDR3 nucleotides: TGCGCCAGCAGCTTGACTCCTAGCAGCACAGATACGCAATATTTT. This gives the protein CASSLTPSSTDTQYF.

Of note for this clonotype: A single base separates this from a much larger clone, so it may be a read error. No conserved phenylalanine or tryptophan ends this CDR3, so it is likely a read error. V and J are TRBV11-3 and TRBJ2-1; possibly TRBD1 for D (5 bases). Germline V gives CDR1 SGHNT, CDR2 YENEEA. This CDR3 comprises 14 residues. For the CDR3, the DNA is TGTGCCCGCAGCTTAGGGGTCAGCAACAATGAGCAGTTCCTC. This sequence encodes CARSLGVSNNEQFL.

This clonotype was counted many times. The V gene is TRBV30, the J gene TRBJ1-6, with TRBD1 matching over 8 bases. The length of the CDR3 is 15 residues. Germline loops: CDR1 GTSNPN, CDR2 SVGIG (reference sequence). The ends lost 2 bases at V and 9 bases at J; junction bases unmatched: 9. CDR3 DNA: TGTGCCTGGAGTCCGCGGACAGGGAAAGCTTCACCCCTCCACTTT. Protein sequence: CAWSPRTGKASPLHF.

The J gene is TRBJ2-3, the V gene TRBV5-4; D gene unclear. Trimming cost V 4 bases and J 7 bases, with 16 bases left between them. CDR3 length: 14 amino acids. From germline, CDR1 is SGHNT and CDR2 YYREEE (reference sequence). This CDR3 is CASSGPTAPNTQYF. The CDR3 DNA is TGTGCCAGCAGCGGACCGACCGCCCCAAATACGCAGTATTTT.

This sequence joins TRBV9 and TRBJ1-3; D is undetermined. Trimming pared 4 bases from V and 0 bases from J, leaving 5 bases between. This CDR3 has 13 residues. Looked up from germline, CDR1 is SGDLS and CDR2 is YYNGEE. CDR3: CASSPISGNTIYF. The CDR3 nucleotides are TGTGCCAGCAGCCCCATCTCTGGAAACACCATATATTTT.

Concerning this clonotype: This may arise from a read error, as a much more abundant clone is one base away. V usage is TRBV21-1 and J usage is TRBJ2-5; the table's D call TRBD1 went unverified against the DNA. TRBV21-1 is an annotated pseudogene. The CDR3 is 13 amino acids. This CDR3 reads CASSDGGRETQYF. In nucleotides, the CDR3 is TGTGCCAGCAGCGACGGGGGGCGGGAGACCCAGTACTTC.

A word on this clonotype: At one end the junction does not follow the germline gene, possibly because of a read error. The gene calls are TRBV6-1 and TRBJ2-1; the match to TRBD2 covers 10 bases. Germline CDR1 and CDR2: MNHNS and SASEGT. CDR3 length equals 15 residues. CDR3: CASSEPSGSYIEQFF. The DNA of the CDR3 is TGTGCCAGCAGTGAACCTAGCGGGAGCTACATTGAGCAGTTCTTC.